The 13 T cell receptor beta chains given below trace back to one sample, sequenced in a study of spatial heterogeneity in lung cancer. Regarding time point: sample taken at primary tumor resection. Unsorted whole RNA samples from tumor, nontumor lung or frozen PBMC were sequenced. TCRdb re-called the 5' RACE reads through MiXCR, storing one row per CDR3 protein. The sample includes roughly 260 distinct CDR3 sequences, 26% of them seen just once. The specimen was PBMCs, collected at surgery. The receptors were sampled from a male donor with early-stage non-small cell lung cancer.

Comment on this clonotype: This beta chain appears as a stray read in a library generated for alpha chains; its size is not informative. The DNA of the CDR3 is TGTGCCAGCAGCTTAGGGGGACTACAAGAGACCCAGTACTTC. Protein: CASSLGGLQETQYF. The rearrangement links TRBV7-2 to TRBJ2-5, with 7 bases matching TRBD2. CDR1 and CDR2 (germline): SGHTA, FQGNSA. The V segment lost 1 base and the J segment 2 bases; nucleotides outside the gene matches: 1. This CDR3 comprises 14 residues.

Turning to this clonotype: This beta chain is an off-target read within a library intended for alpha chains, so its frequency means little. This chain connects TRBV20-1 to TRBJ1-2; 7 nucleotides agree with TRBD1. There are 14 residues in the CDR3. Per the germline V gene, CDR1 is DFQATT and CDR2 is SNEGSKA (reference sequence). J lost 3 bases, V lost 1 base, and 5 bases had no gene match. The DNA of the CDR3 is TGCAGTGCTAGAGGGACAGGCCGATACTATGGCTACACCTTC. Residues: CSARGTGRYYGYTF.

This clonotype qualifies as large (0.1 to 1%). As an off-target read in a library built for alpha chains, this beta chain has a frequency of little significance. The CDR3 DNA reads TGTGCCAGCAGGCCGGGACAGGGGCAGAACATTCAGTACTTC. Protein sequence: CASRPGQGQNIQYF. The V call is TRBV21-1, the J call TRBJ2-4; the table's TRBD1 call for D was not verified on the DNA. TRBV21-1 has pseudogene status. The CDR3 contains 14 residues.

To note about this clonotype: This beta chain is a stray read from a library made for alpha chains; its abundance is not meaningful. The chain employs TRBV6-2 or TRBV6-3 and TRBJ2-3; 12 bases are shared with TRBD2. Germline CDR1 reads MNHEY; CDR2 reads SVGEGT. The CDR3 runs 15 residues. After removal of 7 bases from V and 0 bases from J, the junction contained 2 bases not matched to a gene. CDR3 DNA: TGTGCCAGCAACGGACTAGCGGGGAGCACAGATACGCAGTATTTT. This gives the protein CASNGLAGSTDTQYF.

As regards this clonotype: Little can be read into the size of this beta chain, an off-target read in a library designed for alpha chains. The chain employs TRBV28 and TRBJ2-3, with a weak D call TRBD2 (5 bases). Germline V gene data show CDR1 as MDHEN and CDR2 as SYDVKM. Trimming left V 7 bases short and J 1 base short, with 12 bases between. The length of the CDR3 is 14 residues. The CDR3 sequence is CASKGEWGTDTQYF. Written as DNA, the CDR3 is TGTGCCAGCAAGGGAGAATGGGGCACAGATACGCAGTATTTT. Based on the CDR3 plus reference TRBV28 and TRBJ2-3, the full variable domain is DVKVTQSSRYLVKRTGEKVFLECVQDMDHENMFWYRQDPGLGLRLIYFSYDVKMKEKGDIPEGYSVSREKKERFSLILESASTNQTSMYLCASKGEWGTDTQYFGPGTRLTVL.

The sample holds one count of this clonotype. Since the library was made to target alpha chains, this beta chain is a stray read and its abundance is not meaningful. The V gene is TRBV5-6, the J gene TRBJ2-5; perhaps TRBD2 as D (6 bases). This CDR3 has 16 residues. V was clipped by 1 base and J by 5 bases, with 18 bases between them. Germline CDR1 reads SGHDT; CDR2 reads YYEEEE. CDR3 protein: CASSLFSTGGDETQYF. For the CDR3, the DNA is TGTGCCAGCAGCTTGTTTAGCACAGGAGGGGATGAGACCCAGTACTTC.

Comment on this clonotype: A library made for alpha chains picked up this beta chain off target, so its size means little. The gene calls are TRBV2 and TRBJ2-1; the match to TRBD2 covers 12 bases. The germline V gene encodes CDR1 SNHLY and CDR2 FYNNEI. The V segment lost 1 base and the J segment 2 bases; nucleotides outside the gene matches: 6. The CDR3 contains 18 residues. CDR3 loop: CASSEGLAGAPPYNEQFF. In DNA, the CDR3 is TGTGCCAGCAGTGAAGGACTAGCGGGAGCTCCACCCTACAATGAGCAGTTCTTC.

In the case of this clonotype: This beta chain is off target for a library built for alpha chains, so its abundance means little. The chain couples TRBV27 to TRBJ1-1, with 7 positions matching TRBD1. CDR3 length: 14 residues. Germline V CDR1 and CDR2: MNHEY, SMNVEV (reference sequence). Trimming at V came to 6 bases and at J to 5 bases, leaving 9 bases not matched to a gene. The CDR3 DNA sequence: TGTGCCAGCAGGGGACGGACAGGCGGGACTGAAGCTTTCTTT. It yields the protein CASRGRTGGTEAFF.

This clonotype appeared a few times. This beta chain is off target for a library built for alpha chains, so its abundance means little. V gene TRBV9 combines with J gene TRBJ2-2; D not certain. The CDR3 length is 15 residues. The V end was cut by 0 bases, the J end by 1 base, with 7 bases between. CDR1 SGDLS and CDR2 YYNGEE come from the germline V gene. The DNA of the CDR3 is TGTGCCAGCAGCGTAGGACACCTGAACACCGGGGAGCTGTTTTTT. Protein sequence: CASSVGHLNTGELFF.

About this clonotype itself: Because this beta chain is a stray read in a library intended to capture alpha chains, its abundance should not be given much weight. This chain links TRBV12-3 or TRBV12-4 with TRBJ2-7; D ambiguous. This CDR3 is 15 amino acids long. Trimming took off 6 bases at V and 2 bases at J, with 17 bases between the two ends. The CDR3 DNA follows: TGTGCCAGCAGCCCCGCGTCGGATAGTACCTACGAGCAGTACTTC. Its translation: CASSPASDSTYEQYF.

This clonotype has just a few counts. Since it is a stray read in a library aimed at alpha chains, this beta chain has a size that is not meaningful. The rearrangement links TRBV28 to TRBJ2-7; D remains unclear. Trimming took off 5 bases at V and 0 bases at J, with 14 bases between the two ends. CDR3 length equals 15 residues. In germline, CDR1 is MDHEN, CDR2 SYDVKM. The CDR3 reads CASSPPLGISYEQYF. The CDR3, as DNA: TGTGCCAGCAGTCCCCCCCTAGGAATCTCCTACGAGCAGTACTTC.

The sample holds a few counts of this clonotype. This beta chain appears as a stray read in a library generated for alpha chains; its size is not informative. The chain uses TRBV19 and TRBJ2-1; TRBD2 matches 11 bases. Germline values: CDR1 LNHDA, CDR2 SQIVND (reference sequence). The CDR3 consists of 16 residues. V lost 5 bases and J lost 7; bases outside the gene matches: 10. The CDR3 nucleotides are TGTGCCAGTAGTCCATCTCTATCTAGCGGGAGGAATGAGCAGTTCTTC. Its protein is CASSPSLSSGRNEQFF.

The count of this clonotype is one. This beta chain slipped into a library made for alpha chains as a stray read, so its size is not meaningful. This rearrangement joins TRBV12-3 or TRBV12-4 to TRBJ2-1, with a possible D match to TRBD2 (6 bases). V was pared by 3 bases and J by 0 bases, with 12 bases between. This CDR3 is 16 amino acids long. The CDR3 reads CASSFGGKPSYNEQFF. In DNA, the CDR3 is TGTGCCAGCAGTTTCGGAGGGAAGCCCTCCTACAATGAGCAGTTCTTC.